Following are 6 T cell receptor beta chains from one sample sequenced in a study of cytomegalovirus exposure and HLA in healthy donors. Vbeta (60) and Jbeta (13) primers were used in the PCR. Measured with immunoSEQ multiplex PCR; TCRdb has only the in-frame clones, and not every one. The table records 120,000 or so clones, almost 85% of them present only once. Input material: PBMCs. The receptors derive from a woman younger than 35 in good health and CMV-seronegative.

V gene TRBV19 combines with J gene TRBJ2-7, with TRBD1 matching 10 bases. The CDR3 covers 15 residues. J lost 2 bases, V lost 5 bases, and 6 bases had no gene match. Germline V CDR1 and CDR2: LNHDA, SQIVND (reference sequence). CDR3 region: CASSATGTGAYEQYF. The CDR3 DNA reads TGTGCCAGTAGTGCCACCGGGACAGGGGCCTACGAGCAGTACTTC.

The rearrangement uses TRBV28 and TRBJ1-2, with 8 bases fitting TRBD1. Trimming at V came to 7 bases and at J to 6 bases, leaving 13 bases not matched to a gene. Germline CDR1 and CDR2: MDHEN and SYDVKM. This CDR3 contains 15 residues. CDR3 region: CASTPWGTGRHGYTF. CDR3 DNA: TGTGCCAGCACTCCTTGGGGGACAGGACGTCATGGCTACACCTTC.

This clone has only one observation. This sequence joins TRBV28 and TRBJ1-1; tentatively, D is TRBD1 (6 bases). The V end lost 6 bases, the J end lost 8 bases, and 10 bases lay between the germline ends. In germline, CDR1 is MDHEN, CDR2 SYDVKM. The CDR3 runs to 11 residues. In DNA, the CDR3 is TGTGCCAGCAGAATACAGGGAGAAGCTTTCTTT. This gives the protein CASRIQGEAFF.

This chain links TRBV5-1 with TRBJ2-7; possible D gene TRBD2, 6 bases. The CDR3 length is 14 residues. V lost 1 base and J 6 bases, leaving 14 bases between the germline ends. Germline V CDR1 and CDR2: SGHRS, YFSETQ. CDR3 loop: CASSLLTGGVEQYF. The CDR3 nucleotides read TGCGCCAGCAGCTTGTTAACAGGAGGGGTCGAGCAGTACTTC.

The CDR3 DNA is TGTGCCATCAGTGAGAACGCGGGGAACACTGAAGCTTTCTTT. As protein: CAISENAGNTEAFF. This rearrangement joins TRBV10-3 to TRBJ1-1, with no clear D. Germline loops: CDR1 ENHRY, CDR2 SYGVKD. The CDR3 has 14 amino acids. The ends were cut back, 2 bases at V and 1 base at J, with 8 bases in the middle.

This rearrangement joins TRBV5-6 to TRBJ2-5; D gene ambiguous. The CDR3 loop spans 14 amino acids. Trimming removed 5 bases at V and 4 bases at J, with 15 bases between. The germline V gene encodes CDR1 SGHDT and CDR2 YYEEEE. CDR3 nucleotide sequence: TGTGCCAGCAGGGATTGGGCCTCCGGAGAGACCCAGTACTTC. Protein product: CASRDWASGETQYF.